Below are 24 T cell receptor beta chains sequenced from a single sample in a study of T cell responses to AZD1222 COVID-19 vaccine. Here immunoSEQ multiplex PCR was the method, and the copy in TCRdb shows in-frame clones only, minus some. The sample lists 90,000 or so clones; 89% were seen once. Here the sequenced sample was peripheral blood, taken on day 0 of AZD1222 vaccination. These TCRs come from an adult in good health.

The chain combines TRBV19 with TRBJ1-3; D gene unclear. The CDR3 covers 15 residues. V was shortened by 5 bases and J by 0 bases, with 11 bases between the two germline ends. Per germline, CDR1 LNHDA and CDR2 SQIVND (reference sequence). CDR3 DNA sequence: TGTGCCAGTAGTTCCTGGGGATCCTCTGGAAACACCATATATTTT. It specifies CASSSWGSSGNTIYF.

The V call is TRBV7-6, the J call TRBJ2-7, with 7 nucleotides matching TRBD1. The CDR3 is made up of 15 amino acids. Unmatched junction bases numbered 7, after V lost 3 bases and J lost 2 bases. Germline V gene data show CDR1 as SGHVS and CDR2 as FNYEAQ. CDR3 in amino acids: CASSLARGPTYEQYF. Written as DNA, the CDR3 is TGTGCCAGCAGCTTGGCGAGGGGGCCAACCTACGAGCAGTACTTC.

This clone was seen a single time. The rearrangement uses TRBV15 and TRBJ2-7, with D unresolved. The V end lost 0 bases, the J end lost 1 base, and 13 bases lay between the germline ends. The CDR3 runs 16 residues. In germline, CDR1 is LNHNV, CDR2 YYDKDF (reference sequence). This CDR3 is CATSREEVASSYEQYF. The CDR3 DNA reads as TGTGCCACCAGCAGAGAAGAAGTAGCTTCGTCCTACGAGCAGTACTTC.

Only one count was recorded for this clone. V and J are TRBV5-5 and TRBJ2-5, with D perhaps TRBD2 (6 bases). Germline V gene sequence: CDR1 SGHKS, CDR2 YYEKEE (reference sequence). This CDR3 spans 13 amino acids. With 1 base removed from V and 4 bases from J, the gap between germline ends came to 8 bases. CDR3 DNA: TGTGCCAGCAGCTTGTGGGGAGGAGAGACCCAGTACTTC. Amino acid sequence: CASSLWGGETQYF.

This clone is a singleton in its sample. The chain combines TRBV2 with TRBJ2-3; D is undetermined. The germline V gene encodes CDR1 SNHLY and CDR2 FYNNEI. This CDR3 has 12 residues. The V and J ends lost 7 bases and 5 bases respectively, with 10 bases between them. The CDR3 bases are TGTGCCAGCACCCTGGCCAGAGATACGCAGTATTTT. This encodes CASTLARDTQYF.

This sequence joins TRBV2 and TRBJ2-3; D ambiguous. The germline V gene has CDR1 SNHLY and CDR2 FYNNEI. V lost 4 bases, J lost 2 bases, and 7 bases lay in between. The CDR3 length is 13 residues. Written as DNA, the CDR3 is TGTGCCAGCAGTGTGATGTACACAGATACGCAGTATTTT. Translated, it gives CASSVMYTDTQYF.

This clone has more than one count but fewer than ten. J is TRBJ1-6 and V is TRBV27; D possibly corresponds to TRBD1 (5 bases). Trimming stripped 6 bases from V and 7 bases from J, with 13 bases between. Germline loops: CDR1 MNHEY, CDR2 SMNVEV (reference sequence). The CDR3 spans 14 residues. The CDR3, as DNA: TGTGCCAGCAGGGGGCAGGGAGAAAATTCACCCCTCCACTTT. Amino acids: CASRGQGENSPLHF.

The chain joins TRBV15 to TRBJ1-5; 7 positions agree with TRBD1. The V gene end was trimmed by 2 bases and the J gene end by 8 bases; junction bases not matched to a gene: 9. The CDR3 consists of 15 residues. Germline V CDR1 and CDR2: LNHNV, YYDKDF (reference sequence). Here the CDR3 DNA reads TGTGCCACCAGCAGATCTACAGGGGTGTGGGAGCCCCAGCATTTT. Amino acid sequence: CATSRSTGVWEPQHF.

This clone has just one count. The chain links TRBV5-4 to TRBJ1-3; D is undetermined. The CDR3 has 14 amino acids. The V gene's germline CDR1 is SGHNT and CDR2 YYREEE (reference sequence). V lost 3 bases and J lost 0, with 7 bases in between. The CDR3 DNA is TGTGCCAGCAGCTCTGGGGACTCTGGAAACACCATATATTTT. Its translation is CASSSGDSGNTIYF.

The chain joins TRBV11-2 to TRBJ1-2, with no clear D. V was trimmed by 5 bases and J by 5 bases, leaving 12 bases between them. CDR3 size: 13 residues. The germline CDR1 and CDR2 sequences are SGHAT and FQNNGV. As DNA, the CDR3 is TGTGCCAGCAGCGACGGGAGGAGATATGGCTACACCTTC. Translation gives CASSDGRRYGYTF.

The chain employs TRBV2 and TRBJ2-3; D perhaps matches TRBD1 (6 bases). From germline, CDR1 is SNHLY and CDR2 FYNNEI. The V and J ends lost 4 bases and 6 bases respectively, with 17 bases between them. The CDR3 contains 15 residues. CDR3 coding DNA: TGTGCCAGCAGTGGGGCTGGGGGAAGGGGGGATACGCAGTATTTT. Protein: CASSGAGGRGDTQYF.

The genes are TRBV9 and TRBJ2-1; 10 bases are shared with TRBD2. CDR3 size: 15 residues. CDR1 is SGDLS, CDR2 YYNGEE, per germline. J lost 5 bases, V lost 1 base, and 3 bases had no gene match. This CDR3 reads CASSVLAGAHNEQFF. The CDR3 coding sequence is TGTGCCAGCAGCGTACTAGCGGGAGCCCACAATGAGCAGTTCTTC. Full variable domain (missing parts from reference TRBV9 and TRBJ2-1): DSGVTQTPKHLITATGQRVTLRCSPRSGDLSVYWYQQSLDQGLQFLIQYYNGEERAKGNILERFSAQQFPDLHSELNLSSLELGDSALYFCASSVLAGAHNEQFFGPGTRLTVL.

The CDR3 sequence is CASSPGQATGNTIYF. CDR3 nucleotides: TGTGCCAGCAGCCCCGGACAGGCAACGGGAAACACCATATATTTT. The V and J genes are TRBV6-6 and TRBJ1-3; 7 bases are a match to TRBD1. This CDR3 has 15 amino acids. Germline CDR1 and CDR2: MNHNY and SVGAGI (reference sequence). Germline trimming cut 6 bases from V and 4 bases from J; bases unmatched to any gene: 9.

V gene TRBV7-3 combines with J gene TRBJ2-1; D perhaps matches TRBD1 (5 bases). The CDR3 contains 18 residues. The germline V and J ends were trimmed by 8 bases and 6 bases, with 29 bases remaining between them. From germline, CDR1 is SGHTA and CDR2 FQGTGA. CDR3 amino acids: CASGRANQGAGGVNEQFF. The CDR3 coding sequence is TGTGCCAGCGGAAGAGCGAATCAGGGTGCCGGTGGGGTCAATGAGCAGTTCTTC.

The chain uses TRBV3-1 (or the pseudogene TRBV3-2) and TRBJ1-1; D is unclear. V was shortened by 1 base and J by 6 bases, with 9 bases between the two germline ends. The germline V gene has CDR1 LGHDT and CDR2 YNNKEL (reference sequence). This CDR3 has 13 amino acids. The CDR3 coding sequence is TGTGCCAGCAGCCAAGCTCGCGGGTCTGAAGCTTTCTTT. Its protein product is CASSQARGSEAFF.

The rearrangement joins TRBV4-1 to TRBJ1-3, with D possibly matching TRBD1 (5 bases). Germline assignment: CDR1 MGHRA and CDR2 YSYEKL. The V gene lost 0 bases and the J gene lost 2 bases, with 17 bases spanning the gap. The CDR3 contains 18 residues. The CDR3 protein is CASSQDKALGGTGNTIYF. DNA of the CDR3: TGCGCCAGCAGCCAAGATAAAGCTCTGGGGGGAACTGGAAACACCATATATTTT.

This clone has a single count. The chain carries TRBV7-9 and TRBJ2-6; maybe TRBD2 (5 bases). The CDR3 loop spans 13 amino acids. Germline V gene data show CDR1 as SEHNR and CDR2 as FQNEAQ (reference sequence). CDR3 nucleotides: TGTGCGACCCGGGACTCTGGGGCCAACGTCCTGACTTTC. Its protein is CATRDSGANVLTF.

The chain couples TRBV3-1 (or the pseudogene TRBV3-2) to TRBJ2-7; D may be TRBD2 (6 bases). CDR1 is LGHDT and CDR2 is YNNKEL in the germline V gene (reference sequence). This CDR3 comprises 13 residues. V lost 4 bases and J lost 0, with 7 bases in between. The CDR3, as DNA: TGTGCCAGCAGCCGGGACTTCTCCTACGAGCAGTACTTC. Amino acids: CASSRDFSYEQYF.

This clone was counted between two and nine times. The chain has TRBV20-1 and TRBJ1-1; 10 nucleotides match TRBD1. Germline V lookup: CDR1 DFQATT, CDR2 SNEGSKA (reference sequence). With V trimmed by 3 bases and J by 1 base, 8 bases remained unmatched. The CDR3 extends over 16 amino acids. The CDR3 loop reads CSASRTRDRGNTEAFF. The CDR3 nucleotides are TGCAGTGCTAGTCGTACCCGGGACAGGGGGAACACTGAAGCTTTCTTT.

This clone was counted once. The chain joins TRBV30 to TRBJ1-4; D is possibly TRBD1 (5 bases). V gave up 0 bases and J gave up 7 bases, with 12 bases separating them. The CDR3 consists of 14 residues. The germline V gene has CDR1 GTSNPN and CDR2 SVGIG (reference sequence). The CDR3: CAWSVGGASEKLFF. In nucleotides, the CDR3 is TGTGCCTGGAGTGTGGGGGGAGCGTCTGAAAAACTGTTTTTT. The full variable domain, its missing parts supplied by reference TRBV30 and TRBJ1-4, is SQTIHQWPATLVQPVGSPLSLECTVEGTSNPNLYWYRQAAGRGLQLLFYSVGIGQISSEVPQNLSASRPQDRQFILSSKKLLLSDSGFYLCAWSVGGASEKLFFGSGTQLSVL.

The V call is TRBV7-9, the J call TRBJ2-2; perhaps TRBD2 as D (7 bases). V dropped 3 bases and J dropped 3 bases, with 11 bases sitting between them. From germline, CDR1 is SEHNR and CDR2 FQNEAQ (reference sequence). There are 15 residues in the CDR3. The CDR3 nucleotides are TGTGCCAGCAGCTTCAAGGGGGGGTACACCGGGGAGCTGTTTTTT. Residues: CASSFKGGYTGELFF.

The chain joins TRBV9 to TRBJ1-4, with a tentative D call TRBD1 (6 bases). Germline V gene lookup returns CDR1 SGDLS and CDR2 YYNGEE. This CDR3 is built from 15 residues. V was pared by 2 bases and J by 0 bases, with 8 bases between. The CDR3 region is CASSVGATTNEKLFF. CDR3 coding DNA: TGTGCCAGCAGCGTGGGGGCCACAACTAATGAAAAACTGTTTTTT.

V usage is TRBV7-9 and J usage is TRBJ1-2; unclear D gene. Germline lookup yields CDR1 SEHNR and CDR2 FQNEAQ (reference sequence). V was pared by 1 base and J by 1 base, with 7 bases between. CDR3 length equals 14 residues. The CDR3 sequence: CASSLVNFNYGYTF. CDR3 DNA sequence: TGTGCCAGCAGCTTAGTAAACTTTAACTATGGCTACACCTTC.

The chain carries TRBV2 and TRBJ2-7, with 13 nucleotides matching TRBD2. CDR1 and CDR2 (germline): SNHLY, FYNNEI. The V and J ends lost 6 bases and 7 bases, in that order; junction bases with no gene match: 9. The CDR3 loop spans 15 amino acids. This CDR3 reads CASRPGLAGAREQYF. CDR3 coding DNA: TGTGCCAGCAGACCCGGACTAGCGGGAGCGAGGGAGCAGTACTTC.